A selection of T cell receptor beta chains follows, all from one sample in a study of blood T cell repertoires in COVID-19. Generated by immunoSEQ multiplex PCR, the TCRdb table keeps only in-frame clones and is missing some. Among about 160,000 clones listed, 70% to 90% were seen once. Sequences were obtained from PBMCs or T cells enriched from blood (not recorded which). The receptors were gathered from a woman aged 45-65 years who had recovered from COVID-19. The conserved cysteine and the conserved F or W are not part of the CDR3 here. The D gene is left open where the match is weak. The size entry is marked missing in some rows and otherwise reads once, few, many or a size class.

.	TRBJ1-3	TRBV12-5	.	ASGRRTAGNTIY
TRBD1	TRBJ1-5	TRBV6-5	once	ATQGGGQPQH
.	TRBJ2-2	TRBV19	.	ASRGVGKDGELF
.	TRBJ2-2	TRBV3-1/TRBV3-2	.	ASSQVSRSNTGELF
TRBD1	TRBJ1-1	TRBV19	.	ASSIGQGRMNTEAF
.	TRBJ1-1	TRBV30	few	AWIERGGRTEAF
.	TRBJ1-2	TRBV15	.	ATSRDFTGSPDGYT
.	TRBJ1-5	TRBV6-4	.	ASSDRGGVGQPQH
.	TRBJ2-5	TRBV7-9	.	ASSPTGTLYQETQY
TRBD2	TRBJ2-2	TRBV10-3	.	AISAVSGGSGTGELF